The clone carrying this T cell receptor beta chain appeared once. The CDR3 length is 15 residues. Germline V gene data show CDR1 as SGHTA and CDR2 as FQGNSA. Germline trimming cut 2 bases from V and 4 bases from J; bases unmatched to any gene: 6. The entry originates in a study of blood T cell repertoires in COVID-19. Assay: immunoSEQ multiplex PCR; the TCRdb copy retains only in-frame clones and omits some. The table has some 370,000 clones, 70% to 90% seen once; the top ten hold about 10%. V gene TRBV7-2 combines with J gene TRBJ1-2, with 8 bases identical to TRBD1. This clonotype originated in a woman aged 25 to 39 with COVID-19, enrolled during active disease. Sequencing input: peripheral blood. The CDR3 DNA is TGTGCCAGCAGCTTACGGGGGACAGGCTCCTATGGCTACACCTTC. Protein sequence: CASSLRGTGSYGYTF.